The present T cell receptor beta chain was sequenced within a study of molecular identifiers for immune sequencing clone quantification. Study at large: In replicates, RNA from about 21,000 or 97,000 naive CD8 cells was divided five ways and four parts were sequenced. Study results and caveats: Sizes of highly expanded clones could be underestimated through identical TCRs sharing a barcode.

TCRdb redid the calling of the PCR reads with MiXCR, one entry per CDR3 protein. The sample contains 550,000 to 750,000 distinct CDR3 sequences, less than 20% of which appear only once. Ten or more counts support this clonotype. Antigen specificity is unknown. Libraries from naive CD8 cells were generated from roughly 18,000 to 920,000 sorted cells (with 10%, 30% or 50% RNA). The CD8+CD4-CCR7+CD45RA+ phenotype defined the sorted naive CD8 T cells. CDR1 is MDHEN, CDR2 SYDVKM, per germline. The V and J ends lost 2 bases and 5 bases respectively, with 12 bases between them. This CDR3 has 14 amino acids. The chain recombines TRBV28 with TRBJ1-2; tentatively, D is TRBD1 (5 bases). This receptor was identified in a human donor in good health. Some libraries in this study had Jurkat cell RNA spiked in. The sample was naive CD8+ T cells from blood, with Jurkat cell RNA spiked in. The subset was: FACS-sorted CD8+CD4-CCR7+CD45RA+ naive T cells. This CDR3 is CASSLVTGTYGYTF. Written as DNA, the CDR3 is TGTGCCAGCAGTTTAGTTACAGGAACATATGGCTACACCTTC.